The 18 T cell receptor beta chains below all came from one sample that was sequenced in a study of T cell repertoires in cytomegalovirus infection. MiXCR was run by TCRdb on the reads, yielding one entry per CDR3 protein. In the table there are some 310,000 distinct CDR3 sequences, around a quarter of which are singletons. These receptors lack a known antigen. Here the sequenced sample was cultured PBMCs, taken from culture after CMV antigen stimulation. These receptors were obtained from a human donor in good health (CMV status not recorded). Some clones in this sample may be carry-over from other donors' samples.

The sample holds many counts of this clonotype. The J gene is TRBJ1-4, the V gene TRBV7-2, with unresolved D. V lost 1 base and J lost 1, with 7 bases in between. From germline, CDR1 is SGHTA and CDR2 FQGNSA. The CDR3 has 15 residues. This CDR3 reads CASSLGMRTNEKLFF. DNA for the CDR3: TGTGCCAGCAGCTTAGGAATGAGAACTAATGAAAAACTGTTTTTT.

There are a few counts of this clonotype. V gene TRBV5-1 combines with J gene TRBJ1-2; 7 bases map to TRBD1. Germline values: CDR1 SGHRS, CDR2 YFSETQ. V was pared by 2 bases and J by 3 bases, with 1 base of the junction left unmatched. The CDR3 has 13 amino acids. CDR3: CASSFQGDYGYTF. The CDR3 coding sequence is TGCGCCAGCAGCTTTCAGGGGGACTATGGCTACACCTTC.

The V gene is TRBV12-3 or TRBV12-4, the J gene TRBJ2-3; D might be TRBD2 (5 bases). Trimming removed 6 bases at V and 0 bases at J, with 10 bases between. The CDR3 sequence is 14 residues long. CDR3 region: CASRLSGSTDTQYF. CDR3 nucleotides: TGTGCCAGCAGACTCAGCGGTAGCACAGATACGCAGTATTTT.

This clonotype came up a few times. The chain employs TRBV28 and TRBJ1-2; the D is unclear. Per the germline V gene, CDR1 is MDHEN and CDR2 is SYDVKM. V lost 4 bases and J lost 5, with 5 bases in between. This CDR3 contains 11 residues. The CDR3 DNA reads TGTGCCAGCAGTTCAAGATATGGCTACACCTTC. This translates into CASSSRYGYTF.

This clonotype was picked up a small number of times. The V call is TRBV6-2 or TRBV6-3, the J call TRBJ1-3; no clear D. V shed 2 bases and J shed 0 bases, with 11 bases lying between them. The CDR3 is made up of 16 amino acids. Germline assignment: CDR1 MNHEY and CDR2 SVGEGT. The CDR3 DNA sequence: TGTGCCAGCAGTTACGGTAGGAGGTACTCTGGAAACACCATATATTTT. It specifies CASSYGRRYSGNTIYF.

This clonotype was observed many times. The chain combines TRBV7-9 with TRBJ2-5, with D tentatively TRBD2 (6 bases). The CDR3 extends over 14 amino acids. V dropped 3 bases and J dropped 5 bases, with 13 bases sitting between them. The germline V gene has CDR1 SEHNR and CDR2 FQNEAQ (reference sequence). The CDR3 here is CASSLRAGMETQYF. In nucleotides, the CDR3 is TGTGCCAGCAGCTTGAGGGCGGGGATGGAGACCCAGTACTTC.

This clonotype turned up a few times. The V call is TRBV7-9, the J call TRBJ2-2; D is undetermined. Germline-derived CDR1 and CDR2 are SEHNR and FQNEAQ (reference sequence). CDR3 length: 17 residues. Trimming removed 7 bases from V and 0 bases from J, with 18 bases in between. The CDR3 protein is CASIHPGGEANTGELFF. In nucleotides, the CDR3 is TGTGCCAGCATCCACCCTGGTGGCGAAGCGAACACCGGGGAGCTGTTTTTT.

This chain joins TRBV19 and TRBJ2-5; D remains ambiguous. The V end lost 3 bases, the J end lost 1 base, and 6 bases lay between the germline ends. Germline CDR1 reads LNHDA; CDR2 reads SQIVND (reference sequence). The CDR3 runs to 13 residues. The CDR3 is CASSMGFQETQYF. CDR3 sequence (DNA): TGTGCCAGTAGTATGGGGTTCCAAGAGACCCAGTACTTC.

V gene TRBV10-3 combines with J gene TRBJ2-3; 8 nucleotides match TRBD1. The CDR3 covers 15 residues. Germline CDR1 is ENHRY and CDR2 is SYGVKD. Losses at the gene ends were 5 bases for V and 2 bases for J; bases not matched to a gene: 6. CDR3: CAISSGTGVTDTQYF. In DNA form, the CDR3 reads TGTGCCATCAGTTCCGGGACAGGAGTCACAGATACGCAGTATTTT.

The table lists this clonotype with many counts. The chain is built from TRBV28 and TRBJ2-3; 11 nucleotides align to TRBD2. Germline CDR1 is MDHEN and CDR2 is SYDVKM. Trimming removed 6 bases from V and 5 bases from J; junction bases left unmatched: 13. The CDR3 is 17 residues long. DNA for the CDR3: TGTGCCAGCAGCGAGATAGCGGGAGGGCCCGTTTTAGATACGCAGTATTTT. Translated, it gives CASSEIAGGPVLDTQYF. Filled out from reference TRBV28 and TRBJ2-3, the complete variable domain reads DVKVTQSSRYLVKRTGEKVFLECVQDMDHENMFWYRQDPGLGLRLIYFSYDVKMKEKGDIPEGYSVSREKKERFSLILESASTNQTSMYLCASSEIAGGPVLDTQYFGPGTRLTVL.

This clonotype was counted a single time. This sequence joins TRBV12-3 or TRBV12-4 and TRBJ1-2, with no clear D. V gave up 6 bases and J gave up 2 bases, with 13 bases separating them. The length of the CDR3 is 14 residues. The CDR3, as DNA: TGTGCCAGCAGCGATTCAGACGGAAACTATGGCTACACCTTC. This codes for CASSDSDGNYGYTF.

This clonotype was recorded a few times. V gene TRBV7-9 combines with J gene TRBJ2-1; 8 nucleotides match TRBD2. After removal of 2 bases from V and 3 bases from J, the junction contained 3 bases not matched to a gene. The germline CDR1 and CDR2 sequences are SEHNR and FQNEAQ (reference sequence). CDR3 length: 15 residues. Here the CDR3 DNA reads TGTGCCAGCAGCTTAACGGGGGGGGACTACAATGAGCAGTTCTTC. It translates to CASSLTGGDYNEQFF.

The chain couples TRBV18 to TRBJ1-2; TRBD1 is a possible D gene (5 bases). Trimming took off 3 bases at V and 4 bases at J, with 18 bases between the two ends. Germline-derived CDR1 and CDR2 are KGHSH and LQKENI. This CDR3 comprises 16 residues. In DNA form, the CDR3 reads TGTGCCAGCTCACCCCGCCGGGAGGGGCTTGTCTATGGCTACACCTTC. Residues: CASSPRREGLVYGYTF.

The V call is TRBV14, the J call TRBJ2-4; TRBD1 aligns across 9 bases. Germline V gene sequence: CDR1 SGHDN, CDR2 FVKESK. The J segment lost 7 bases and the V segment lost 0 bases, leaving 13 bases of the junction unmatched. This CDR3 region has 18 residues. For the CDR3, the DNA is TGTGCCAGCAGCCAAGAGAGGTGGGACAGGGCTGAGAGGAACATTCAGTACTTC. Protein sequence: CASSQERWDRAERNIQYF.

This chain uses TRBV18 with TRBJ1-2; D gene unclear. V gave up 3 bases and J gave up 0 bases, with 11 bases separating them. Germline CDR1 KGHSH, CDR2 LQKENI. The CDR3 length is 15 residues. CDR3 region: CASSPQGGSNYGYTF. CDR3 DNA sequence: TGTGCCAGCTCACCCCAAGGAGGGTCTAACTATGGCTACACCTTC.

This clonotype was counted a few times. The V call is TRBV6-5, the J call TRBJ2-2; 7 bases agree with TRBD2. This CDR3 spans 15 amino acids. CDR1 is MNHEY, CDR2 SVGAGI, per germline. The V and J ends lost 2 bases and 4 bases, in that order; junction bases with no gene match: 4. Written as DNA, the CDR3 is TGTGCCAGCAGTTACCTGGGGGAGGGCACCGGGGAGCTGTTTTTT. It encodes CASSYLGEGTGELFF.

A few counts support this clonotype. The rearrangement joins TRBV11-2 to TRBJ2-3; 14 bases map to TRBD2. This CDR3 is 19 amino acids long. Per germline, CDR1 SGHAT and CDR2 FQNNGV. V was clipped by 5 bases and J by 3 bases; unmatched bases: 13. The CDR3 loop reads CASSRMPGTSGRGTDTQYF. The CDR3 coding sequence is TGTGCCAGCAGCCGTATGCCCGGGACTAGCGGGAGAGGGACAGATACGCAGTATTTT.

This sequence joins TRBV18 and TRBJ1-1; D uncertain. Trimming took 2 bases from V and 11 from J, leaving 15 bases between them. Germline V gene data show CDR1 as KGHSH and CDR2 as LQKENI. The CDR3 covers 13 residues. The CDR3 sequence is CASSPGVFPDAFF. Here the CDR3 DNA reads TGTGCCAGCTCACCAGGGGTTTTCCCAGACGCTTTCTTT.